One sample yielded the 9 T cell receptor beta chains listed below, sequenced in a study of memory CD4+ T cells and cytomegalovirus serostatus (dated by TCRdb to about 2019). The method was the immunoSEQ multiplex PCR assay. Imported from immuneACCESS, the table was reduced by TCRdb to in-frame sequences with V and J called. These copies leave out some clones; in studies compared against another copy, an unresolved V gene accounts for under half, and the cause of the remainder is not known. In this sample the table shows 35,000 to 50,000 clones, 78% of which occur a single time. The ten largest clones represent roughly 0.5% of the sample. A FACSAria II was used to sort memory CD4+ T cells, defined as single viable CD3+CD4+CD8-CD45RO+ cells. The sequenced sample consisted of memory CD4+ T cells from blood. The receptors derive from an adult in good health and CMV-seronegative.

V usage is TRBV19 and J usage is TRBJ2-2, with D possibly TRBD2 on 5 matching bases. The V gene lost 3 bases and the J gene lost 7 bases, with 18 bases spanning the gap. The CDR3 consists of 16 residues. The germline V gene encodes CDR1 LNHDA and CDR2 SQIVND (reference sequence). The CDR3 here is CASSIFSGRFGGELFF. As DNA, the CDR3 is TGTGCCAGTAGTATTTTTTCGGGAAGGTTTGGCGGGGAGCTGTTTTTT.

V usage is TRBV5-6 and J usage is TRBJ2-7; 8 bases are a match to TRBD2. Germline CDR1 and CDR2: SGHDT and YYEEEE. This CDR3 is 15 amino acids long. Losses at the gene ends were 5 bases for V and 3 bases for J; bases not matched to a gene: 10. The CDR3, as DNA: TGTGCCAGCAGTCGGGGGGGGGCCTACCTCTACGAGCAGTACTTC. Translating it yields CASSRGGAYLYEQYF.

This CDR3 is CASSLLVAASYEQYF. The CDR3, as DNA: TGTGCCAGCAGCTTGTTGGTAGCGGCCTCCTACGAGCAGTACTTC. This sequence joins TRBV5-6 and TRBJ2-7; D is perhaps TRBD2 (6 bases). This CDR3 is 15 amino acids long. Germline assignment: CDR1 SGHDT and CDR2 YYEEEE. V shed 1 base and J shed 0 bases, with 11 bases lying between them.

This chain uses TRBV2 with TRBJ1-1, with D possibly TRBD1 on 5 matching bases. The CDR3 totals 14 residues. Trimming removed 10 bases at V and 4 bases at J, with 19 bases between. Germline assignment: CDR1 SNHLY and CDR2 FYNNEI. CDR3 coding DNA: TGTGCCACCACCCCCCAGGACAAGGGCACTGAAGCTTTCTTT. Residues: CATTPQDKGTEAFF.

This chain uses TRBV5-1 with TRBJ1-1, with 7 bases fitting TRBD1. Losses at the gene ends were 5 bases for V and 3 bases for J; bases not matched to a gene: 13. Germline values: CDR1 SGHRS, CDR2 YFSETQ. The CDR3 runs to 16 residues. The CDR3 protein is CASRIEGAGRYTEAFF. The DNA for the CDR3 is TGCGCCAGCAGGATCGAGGGGGCAGGGCGGTACACTGAAGCTTTCTTT.

The count of this clone is one. The gene calls are TRBV12-5 and TRBJ2-5; D unclear. CDR3 length equals 11 residues. Germline V gives CDR1 LGHNT, CDR2 FRNRAP. V dropped 2 bases and J dropped 14 bases, with 12 bases sitting between them. CDR3 nucleotides: TGTGCTAGTGGTTTGCAAGAAAAAATCTACTTC. Translating it yields CASGLQEKIYF. The full variable domain, completed using reference TRBV12-5 and TRBJ2-5, is DARVTQTPRHKVTEMGQEVTMRCQPILGHNTVFWYRQTMMQGLELLAYFRNRAPLDDSGMPKDRFSAEMPDATLATLKIQPSEPRDSAVYFCASGLQEKIYFGPGTRLLVL.

This chain links TRBV7-9 with TRBJ2-3, with a tentative D call TRBD1 (5 bases). Germline V gene sequence: CDR1 SEHNR, CDR2 FQNEAQ (reference sequence). V was pared by 5 bases and J by 2 bases, with 14 bases between. This CDR3 is 15 amino acids long. The CDR3 bases are TGTGCCAGCAGCCCAATCCCGACAGCCACAGATACGCAGTATTTT. Encoded protein: CASSPIPTATDTQYF. Full variable domain (remainder filled in from reference TRBV7-9 and TRBJ2-3): DTGVSQNPRHKITKRGQNVTFRCDPISEHNRLYWYRQTLGQGPEFLTYFQNEAQLEKSRLLSDRFSAERPKGSFSTLEIQRTEQGDSAMYLCASSPIPTATDTQYFGPGTRLTVL.

The chain uses TRBV14 and TRBJ1-6; maybe TRBD1 (5 bases). V shed 3 bases and J shed 0 bases, with 6 bases lying between them. Germline CDR1 reads SGHDN; CDR2 reads FVKESK. This CDR3 has 15 amino acids. In DNA, the CDR3 is TGTGCCAGCAGCCAGGGGGACTCCTATAATTCACCCCTCCACTTT. It codes for CASSQGDSYNSPLHF. Supplemented by reference TRBV14 and TRBJ1-6, the full variable domain reads EAGVTQFPSHSVIEKGQTVTLRCDPISGHDNLYWYRRVMGKEIKFLLHFVKESKQDESGMPNNRFLAERTGGTYSTLKVQPAELEDSGVYFCASSQGDSYNSPLHFGNGTRLTVT.

The chain uses TRBV7-3 and TRBJ2-1; 9 nucleotides align to TRBD1. The junction had 16 bases not matched to a gene; V was cut back by 5 bases and J by 14 bases. CDR1 and CDR2 (germline): SGHTA, FQGTGA. The CDR3 runs to 15 residues. This CDR3 reads CASSLQPGQGGRKFF. The CDR3 coding sequence is TGTGCCAGCAGCCTTCAACCGGGACAGGGTGGTAGGAAGTTCTTC.